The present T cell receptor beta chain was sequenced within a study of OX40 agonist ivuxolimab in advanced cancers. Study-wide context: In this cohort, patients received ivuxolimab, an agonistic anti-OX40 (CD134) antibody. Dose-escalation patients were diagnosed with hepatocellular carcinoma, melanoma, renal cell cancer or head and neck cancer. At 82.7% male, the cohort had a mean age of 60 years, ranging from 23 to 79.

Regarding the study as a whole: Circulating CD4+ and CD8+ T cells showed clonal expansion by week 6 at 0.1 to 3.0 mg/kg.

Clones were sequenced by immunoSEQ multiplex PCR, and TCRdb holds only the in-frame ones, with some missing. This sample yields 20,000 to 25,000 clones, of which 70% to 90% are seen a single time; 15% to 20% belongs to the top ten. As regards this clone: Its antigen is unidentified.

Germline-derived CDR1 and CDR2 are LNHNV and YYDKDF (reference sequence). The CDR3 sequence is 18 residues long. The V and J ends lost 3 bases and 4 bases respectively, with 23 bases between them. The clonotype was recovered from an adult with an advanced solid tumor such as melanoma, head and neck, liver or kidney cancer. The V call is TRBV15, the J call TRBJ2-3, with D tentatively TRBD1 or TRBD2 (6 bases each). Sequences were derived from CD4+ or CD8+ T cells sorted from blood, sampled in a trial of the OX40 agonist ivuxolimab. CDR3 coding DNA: TGTGCCACCAGCAGTCACCTCTGGGGGCAGGGAGGCCCAGATACGCAGTATTTT. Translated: CATSSHLWGQGGPDTQYF. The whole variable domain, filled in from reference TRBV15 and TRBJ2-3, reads DAMVIQNPRYQVTQFGKPVTLSCSQTLNHNVMYWYQQKSSQAPKLLFHYYDKDFNNEADTPDNFQSRRPNTSFCFLDIRSPGLGDTAMYLCATSSHLWGQGGPDTQYFGPGTRLTVL.